This T cell receptor (beta chain) was captured in a study of OX40 agonist ivuxolimab in advanced cancers. About the study: Patients in the trial were receiving intravenous ivuxolimab every 2 weeks, at doses of 0.01 to 10 mg/kg. Around 40% of patients had received prior checkpoint inhibitor therapy.

Germline V lookup: CDR1 SGHTS, CDR2 YDEGEE. The CDR3 is made up of 13 amino acids. The V end lost 0 bases, the J end lost 6 bases, and 9 bases lay between the germline ends. As regards this clone: Its antigen is undetermined.

Produced via immunoSEQ multiplex PCR; TCRdb's table is partial and in-frame only. The table shows 65,000 to 75,000 clones, with approximately 89% occurring only once. Broader study findings: Certain nonresponders likewise exhibited a low normalized T-cell clonal expansion.

This clonotype was obtained from an adult with an advanced solid tumor such as melanoma, head and neck, liver or kidney cancer. The rearrangement links TRBV5-8 to TRBJ1-2; D ambiguous. The sample consisted of CD4+ or CD8+ T cells sorted from blood, taken in a trial of the OX40 agonist ivuxolimab. CDR3 sequence (DNA): TGTGCCAGCAGCTTGGCCCGAAGAGATGGCTACACCTTC. Translation: CASSLARRDGYTF.